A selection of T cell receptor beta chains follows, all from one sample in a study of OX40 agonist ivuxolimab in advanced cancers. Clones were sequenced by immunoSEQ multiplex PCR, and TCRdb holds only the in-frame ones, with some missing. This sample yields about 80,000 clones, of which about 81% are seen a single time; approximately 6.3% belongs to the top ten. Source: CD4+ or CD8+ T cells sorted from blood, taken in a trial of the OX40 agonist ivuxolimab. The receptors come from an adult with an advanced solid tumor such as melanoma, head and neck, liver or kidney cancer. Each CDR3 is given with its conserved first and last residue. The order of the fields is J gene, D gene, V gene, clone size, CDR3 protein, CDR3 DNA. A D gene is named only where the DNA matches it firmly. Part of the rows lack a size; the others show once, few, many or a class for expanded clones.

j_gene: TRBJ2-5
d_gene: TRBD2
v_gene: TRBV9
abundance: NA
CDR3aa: CASSALAGGRMEQETQYF
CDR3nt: TGTGCCAGCAGCGCTCTAGCGGGAGGGAGAATGGAACAAGAGACCCAGTACTTC

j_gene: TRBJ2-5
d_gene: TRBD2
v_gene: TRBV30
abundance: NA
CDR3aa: CACQNSGTSGETQYF
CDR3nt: TGTGCCTGCCAAAACTCCGGGACTAGTGGGGAGACCCAGTACTTC

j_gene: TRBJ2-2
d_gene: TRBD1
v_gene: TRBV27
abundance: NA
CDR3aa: CASSWGQGVGELFF
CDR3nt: TGTGCCAGCAGTTGGGGACAGGGCGTCGGGGAGCTGTTTTTT

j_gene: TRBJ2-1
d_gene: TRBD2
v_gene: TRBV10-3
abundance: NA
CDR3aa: CAISEKASGNNEQFF
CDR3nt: TGTGCCATCAGTGAGAAGGCTAGCGGGAACAATGAGCAGTTCTTC

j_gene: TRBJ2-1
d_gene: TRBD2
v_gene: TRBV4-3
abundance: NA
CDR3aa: CASRSGLAGGIDEQFF
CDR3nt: TGCGCCAGCCGTTCCGGACTAGCGGGAGGGATCGATGAGCAGTTCTTC

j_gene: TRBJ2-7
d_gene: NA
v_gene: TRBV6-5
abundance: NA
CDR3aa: CASGGFAYEQYF
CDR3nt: TGTGCCAGCGGGGGATTCGCCTACGAGCAGTACTTC

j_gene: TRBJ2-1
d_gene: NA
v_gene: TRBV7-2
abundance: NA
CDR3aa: CASSLDTGISYNEQFF
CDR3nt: TGTGCCAGCAGCTTAGATACGGGAATCTCCTACAATGAGCAGTTCTTC

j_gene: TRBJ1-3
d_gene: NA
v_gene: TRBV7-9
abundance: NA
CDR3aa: CASSLAGGSGNTIYF
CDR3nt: TGTGCCAGCAGCTTAGCCGGGGGCTCTGGAAACACCATATATTTT

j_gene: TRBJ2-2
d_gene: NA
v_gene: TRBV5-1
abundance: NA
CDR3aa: CASSPEVGRNTGELFF
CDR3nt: TGCGCCAGCAGCCCTGAGGTGGGGAGGAACACCGGGGAGCTGTTTTTT

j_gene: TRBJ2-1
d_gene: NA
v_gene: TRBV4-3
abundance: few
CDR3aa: CASSQEIGEQFF
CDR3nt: TGCGCCAGCAGCCAAGAAATAGGAGAGCAGTTCTTC

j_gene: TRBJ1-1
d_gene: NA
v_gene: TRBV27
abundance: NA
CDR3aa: CASTQSGNTEAFF
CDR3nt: TGTGCCAGCACCCAATCGGGGAACACTGAAGCTTTCTTT

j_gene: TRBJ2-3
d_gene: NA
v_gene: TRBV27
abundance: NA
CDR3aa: CASSLDFWGGWYF
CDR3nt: TGTGCCAGCAGTTTAGATTTCTGGGGGGGCTGGTATTTT

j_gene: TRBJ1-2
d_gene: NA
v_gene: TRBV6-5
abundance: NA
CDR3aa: CASSRKTYGYTF
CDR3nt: TGTGCCAGCAGTAGAAAGACCTATGGCTACACCTTC

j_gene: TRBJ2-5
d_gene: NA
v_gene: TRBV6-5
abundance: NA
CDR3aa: CASSRQVGETQYF
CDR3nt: TGTGCCAGCAGCCGACAGGTTGGGGAGACCCAGTACTTC

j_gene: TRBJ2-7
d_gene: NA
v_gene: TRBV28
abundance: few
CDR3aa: CASSSDAGQREQYF
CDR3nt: TGTGCCAGCAGTTCCGACGCCGGGCAAAGGGAGCAGTACTTC

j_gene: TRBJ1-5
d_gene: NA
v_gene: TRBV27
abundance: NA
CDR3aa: CASSLYSSNQPQHF
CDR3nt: TGTGCCAGCAGTTTATACTCTAGCAATCAGCCCCAGCATTTT

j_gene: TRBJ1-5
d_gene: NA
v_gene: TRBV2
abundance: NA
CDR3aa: CASMYYPTGSQHF
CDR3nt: TGTGCCAGCATGTATTACCCAACAGGGTCCCAGCATTTT

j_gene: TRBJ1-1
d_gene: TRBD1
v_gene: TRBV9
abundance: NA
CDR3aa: CASTEQGANTEAFF
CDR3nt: TGTGCCAGCACCGAACAGGGGGCGAATACTGAAGCTTTCTTT

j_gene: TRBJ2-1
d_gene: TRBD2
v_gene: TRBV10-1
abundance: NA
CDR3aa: CASSDPGLAGIWSYNEQFF
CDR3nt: TGCGCCAGCAGTGACCCGGGACTAGCGGGGATATGGTCGTACAATGAGCAGTTCTTC

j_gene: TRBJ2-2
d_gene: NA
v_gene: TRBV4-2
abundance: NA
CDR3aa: CASSPLLLSGTGELFF
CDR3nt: TGTGCCAGCAGCCCGTTATTACTGTCGGGGACCGGGGAGCTGTTTTTT

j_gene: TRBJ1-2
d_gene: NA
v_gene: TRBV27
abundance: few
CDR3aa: CASSLSGGADYGYTF
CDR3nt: TGTGCCAGCAGTTTGTCCGGGGGGGCGGACTATGGCTACACCTTC

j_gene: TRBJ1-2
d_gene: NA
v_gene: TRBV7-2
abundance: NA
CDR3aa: CASSFETGGYTF
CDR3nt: TGTGCCAGCAGCTTTGAAACAGGAGGCTACACCTTC

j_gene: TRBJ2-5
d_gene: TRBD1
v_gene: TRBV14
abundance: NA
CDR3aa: CASSQVRGRKRETQYF
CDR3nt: TGTGCCAGCAGCCAAGTCAGGGGGCGGAAGAGAGAGACCCAGTACTTC

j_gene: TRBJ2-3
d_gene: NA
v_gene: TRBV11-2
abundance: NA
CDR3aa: CASSPVGSHTDTQYF
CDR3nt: TGTGCCAGCAGCCCGGTGGGGTCCCACACAGATACGCAGTATTTT

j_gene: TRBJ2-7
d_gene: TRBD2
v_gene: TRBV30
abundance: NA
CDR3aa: CAWSPPLREFSYEQYF
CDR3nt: TGTGCCTGGAGCCCGCCCTTGCGGGAGTTTTCCTACGAGCAGTACTTC

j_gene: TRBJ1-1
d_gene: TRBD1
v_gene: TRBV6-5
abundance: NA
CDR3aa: CASSYSQGGTEAFF
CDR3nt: TGTGCCAGCAGTTACTCCCAGGGGGGCACTGAAGCTTTCTTT

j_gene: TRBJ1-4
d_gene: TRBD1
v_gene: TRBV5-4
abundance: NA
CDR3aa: CASSSRQGVNEKLFF
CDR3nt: TGTGCCAGCAGCTCGCGACAGGGAGTTAATGAAAAACTGTTTTTT

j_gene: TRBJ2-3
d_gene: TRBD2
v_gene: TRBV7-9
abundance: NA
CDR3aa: CASSPRSGTRYFDTQYF
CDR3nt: TGTGCCAGCAGCCCAAGGTCCGGGACTAGGTATTTCGATACGCAGTATTTT

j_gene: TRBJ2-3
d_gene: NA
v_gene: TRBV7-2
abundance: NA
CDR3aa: CASLGGEMAVGGRTDTQYF
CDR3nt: TGTGCCTCCCTTGGGGGAGAAATGGCTGTGGGGGGCAGGACAGATACGCAGTATTTT

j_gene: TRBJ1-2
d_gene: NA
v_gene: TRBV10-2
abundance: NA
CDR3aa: CASSQQKARSYGYTF
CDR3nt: TGCGCCAGCAGCCAGCAGAAGGCCAGGTCCTATGGCTACACCTTC

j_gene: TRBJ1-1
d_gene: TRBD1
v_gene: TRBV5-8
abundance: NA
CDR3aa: CASSLGGTYIYMNTEAFF
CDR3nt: TGTGCCAGCAGCTTAGGGGGCACCTACATCTATATGAACACTGAAGCTTTCTTT

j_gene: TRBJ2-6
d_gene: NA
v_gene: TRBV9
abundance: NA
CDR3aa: CASSVPRSGANVLTF
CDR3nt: TGTGCCAGCAGCGTCCCCCGCTCTGGGGCCAACGTCCTGACTTTC

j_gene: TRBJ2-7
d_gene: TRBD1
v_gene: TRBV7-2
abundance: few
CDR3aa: CASSLASTGQGFYEQYF
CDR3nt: TGTGCCAGCAGCTTAGCCTCTACAGGACAGGGGTTCTACGAGCAGTACTTC

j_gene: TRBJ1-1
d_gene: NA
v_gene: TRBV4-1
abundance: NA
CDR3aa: CASSQNPEMNTEAFF
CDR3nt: TGCGCCAGCAGCCAAAATCCGGAGATGAACACTGAAGCTTTCTTT

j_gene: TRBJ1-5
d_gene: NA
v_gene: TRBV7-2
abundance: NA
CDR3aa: CASSLSSSNQPQHF
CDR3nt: TGTGCCAGCAGCTTAAGCAGTAGCAATCAGCCCCAGCATTTT

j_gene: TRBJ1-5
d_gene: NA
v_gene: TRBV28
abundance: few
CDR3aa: CASWVRVGQPQHF
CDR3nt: TGTGCCAGCTGGGTCAGGGTCGGACAGCCCCAGCATTTT

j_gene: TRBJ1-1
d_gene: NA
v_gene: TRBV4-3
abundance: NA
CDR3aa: CASSQIGGEAFF
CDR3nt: TGCGCCAGCAGCCAAATCGGTGGTGAAGCTTTCTTT

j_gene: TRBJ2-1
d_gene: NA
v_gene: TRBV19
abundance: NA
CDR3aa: CASSMYGNNEQFF
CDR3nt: TGTGCCAGTAGTATGTATGGAAACAATGAGCAGTTCTTC

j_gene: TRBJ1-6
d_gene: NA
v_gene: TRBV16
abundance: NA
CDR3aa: CASSQSWRSPLHF
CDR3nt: TGTGCCAGCAGCCAATCTTGGCGGTCACCCCTCCACTTT

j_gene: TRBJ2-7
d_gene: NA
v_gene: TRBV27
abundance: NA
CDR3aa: CASSDLRSYEQYF
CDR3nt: TGTGCCAGCTCCGATTTGAGGTCCTACGAGCAGTACTTC

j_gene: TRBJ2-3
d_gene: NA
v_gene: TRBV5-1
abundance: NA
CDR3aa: CASSLDSNGADTQYF
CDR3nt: TGCGCCAGCAGCTTGGACTCGAATGGCGCAGATACGCAGTATTTT

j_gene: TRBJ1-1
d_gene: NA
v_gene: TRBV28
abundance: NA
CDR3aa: CASIKGTRRDTEAFF
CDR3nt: TGTGCCAGCATTAAAGGAACCCGCAGGGACACTGAAGCTTTCTTT

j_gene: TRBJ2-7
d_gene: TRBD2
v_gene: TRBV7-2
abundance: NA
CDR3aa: CASSPSGLASYEQYF
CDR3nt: TGTGCCAGCAGCCCTTCGGGACTAGCATCCTACGAGCAGTACTTC

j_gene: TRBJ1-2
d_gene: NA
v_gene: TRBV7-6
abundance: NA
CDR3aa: CASSSPLGGYTF
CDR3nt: TGTGCCAGCAGCTCCCCTTTGGGTGGCTACACCTTC

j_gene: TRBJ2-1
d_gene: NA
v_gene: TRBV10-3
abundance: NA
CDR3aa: CAISGGPAPISYNEQFF
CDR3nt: TGTGCCATCAGTGGGGGGCCAGCTCCGATCTCCTACAATGAGCAGTTCTTC